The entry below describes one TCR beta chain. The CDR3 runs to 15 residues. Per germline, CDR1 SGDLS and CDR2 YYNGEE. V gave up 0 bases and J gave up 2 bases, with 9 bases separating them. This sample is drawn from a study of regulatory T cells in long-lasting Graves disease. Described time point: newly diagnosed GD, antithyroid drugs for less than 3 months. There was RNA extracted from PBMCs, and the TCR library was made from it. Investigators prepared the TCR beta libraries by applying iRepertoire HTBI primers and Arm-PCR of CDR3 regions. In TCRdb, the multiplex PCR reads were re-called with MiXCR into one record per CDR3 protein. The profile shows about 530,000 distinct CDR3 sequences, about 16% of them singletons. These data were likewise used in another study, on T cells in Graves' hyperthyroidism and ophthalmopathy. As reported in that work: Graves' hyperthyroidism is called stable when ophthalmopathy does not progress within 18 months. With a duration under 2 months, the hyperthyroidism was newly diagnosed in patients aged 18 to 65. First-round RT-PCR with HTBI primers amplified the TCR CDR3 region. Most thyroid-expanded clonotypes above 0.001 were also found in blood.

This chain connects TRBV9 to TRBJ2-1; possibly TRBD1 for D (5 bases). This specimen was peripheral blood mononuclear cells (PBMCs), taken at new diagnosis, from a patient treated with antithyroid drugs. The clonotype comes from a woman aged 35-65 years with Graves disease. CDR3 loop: CASSVEGLPYNEQFF. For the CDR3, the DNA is TGTGCCAGCAGCGTAGAGGGGTTACCCTACAATGAGCAGTTCTTC.